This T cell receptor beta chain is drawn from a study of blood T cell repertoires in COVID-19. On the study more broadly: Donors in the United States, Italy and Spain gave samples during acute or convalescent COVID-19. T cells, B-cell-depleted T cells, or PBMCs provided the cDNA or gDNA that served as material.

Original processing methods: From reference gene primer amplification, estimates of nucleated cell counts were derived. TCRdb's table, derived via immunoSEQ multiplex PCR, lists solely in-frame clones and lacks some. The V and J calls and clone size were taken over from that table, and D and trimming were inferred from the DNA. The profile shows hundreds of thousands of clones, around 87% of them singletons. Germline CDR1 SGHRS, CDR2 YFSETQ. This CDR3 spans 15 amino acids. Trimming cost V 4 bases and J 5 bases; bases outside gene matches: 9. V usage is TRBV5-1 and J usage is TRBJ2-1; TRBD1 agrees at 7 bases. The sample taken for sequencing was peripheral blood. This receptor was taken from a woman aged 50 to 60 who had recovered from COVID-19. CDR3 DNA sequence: TGCGCCAGCAGCCACCGGGACAGACTCGACAATGAGCAGTTCTTC. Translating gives CASSHRDRLDNEQFF.